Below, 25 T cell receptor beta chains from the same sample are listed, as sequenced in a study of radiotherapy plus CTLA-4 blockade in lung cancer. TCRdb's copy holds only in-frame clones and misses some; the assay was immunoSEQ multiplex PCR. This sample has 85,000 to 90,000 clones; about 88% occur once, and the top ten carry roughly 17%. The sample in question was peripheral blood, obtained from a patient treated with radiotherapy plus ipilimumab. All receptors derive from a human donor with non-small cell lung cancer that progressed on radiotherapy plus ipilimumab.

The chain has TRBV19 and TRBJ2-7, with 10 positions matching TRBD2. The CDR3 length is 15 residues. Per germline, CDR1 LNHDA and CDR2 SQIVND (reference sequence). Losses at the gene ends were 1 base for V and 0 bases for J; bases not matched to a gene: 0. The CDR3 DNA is TGTGCCAGTAGTATAGGGACTAGCGGCTCCTACGAGCAGTACTTC. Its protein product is CASSIGTSGSYEQYF.

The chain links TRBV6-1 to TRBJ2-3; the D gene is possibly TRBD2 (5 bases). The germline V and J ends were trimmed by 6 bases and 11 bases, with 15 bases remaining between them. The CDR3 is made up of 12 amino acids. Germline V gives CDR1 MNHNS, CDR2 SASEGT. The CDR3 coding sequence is TGTGCCAGCAGCCTACCTAGCTCTGGGCAGTATTTT. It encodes CASSLPSSGQYF.

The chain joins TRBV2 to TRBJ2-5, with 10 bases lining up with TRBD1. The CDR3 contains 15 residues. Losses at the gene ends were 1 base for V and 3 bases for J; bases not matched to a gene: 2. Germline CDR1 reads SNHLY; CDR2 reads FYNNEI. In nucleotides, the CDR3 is TGTGCCAGCAGTGAAGTAGGGACAGGGGAAGAGACCCAGTACTTC. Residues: CASSEVGTGEETQYF.

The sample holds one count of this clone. The CDR3: CSVDRGRDEQYF. For the CDR3, the DNA is TGCAGCGTTGACAGGGGGCGCGACGAGCAGTACTTC. The chain recombines TRBV29-1 with TRBJ2-7; 8 bases are shared with TRBD1. The CDR3 extends over 12 amino acids. Germline values: CDR1 SQVTM, CDR2 ANQGSEA. The V and J ends lost 3 bases and 5 bases, in that order; junction bases with no gene match: 3.

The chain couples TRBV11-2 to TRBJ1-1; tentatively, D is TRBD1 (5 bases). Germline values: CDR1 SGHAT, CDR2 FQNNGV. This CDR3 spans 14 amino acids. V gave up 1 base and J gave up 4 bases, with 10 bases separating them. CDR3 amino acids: CASSLAGQGTEAFF. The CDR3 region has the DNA TGTGCCAGCAGCTTAGCTGGACAAGGCACTGAAGCTTTCTTT.

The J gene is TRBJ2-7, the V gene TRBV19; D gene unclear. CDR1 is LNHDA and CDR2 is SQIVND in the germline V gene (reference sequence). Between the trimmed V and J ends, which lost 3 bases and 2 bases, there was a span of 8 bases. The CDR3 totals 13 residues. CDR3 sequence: CASSIGRPYEQYF. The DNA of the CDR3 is TGTGCCAGTAGTATCGGTCGGCCCTACGAGCAGTACTTC.

The CDR3 protein is CASSQSGKTDTQYF. In DNA form, the CDR3 reads TGCGCCAGCAGCCAAAGCGGGAAGACAGATACGCAGTATTTT. The chain employs TRBV5-1 and TRBJ2-3; 7 bases map to TRBD2. The CDR3 runs to 14 residues. Germline values: CDR1 SGHRS, CDR2 YFSETQ. Trimming cost V 4 bases and J 3 bases; bases outside gene matches: 5.

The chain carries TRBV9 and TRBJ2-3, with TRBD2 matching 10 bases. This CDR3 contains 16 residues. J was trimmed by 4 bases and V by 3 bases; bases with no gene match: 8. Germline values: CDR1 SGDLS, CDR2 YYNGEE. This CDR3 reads CASSAPPSGGADTQYF. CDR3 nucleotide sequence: TGTGCCAGCAGCGCCCCCCCTAGCGGGGGTGCAGATACGCAGTATTTT.

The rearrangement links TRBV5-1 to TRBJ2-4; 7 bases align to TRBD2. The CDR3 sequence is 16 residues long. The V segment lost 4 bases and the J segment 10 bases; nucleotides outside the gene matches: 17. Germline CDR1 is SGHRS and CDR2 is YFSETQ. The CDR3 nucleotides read TGCGCCAGCAGCGCCTTCAGAGCGGGGCCCGCGGAGATTCAGTACTTC. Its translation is CASSAFRAGPAEIQYF.

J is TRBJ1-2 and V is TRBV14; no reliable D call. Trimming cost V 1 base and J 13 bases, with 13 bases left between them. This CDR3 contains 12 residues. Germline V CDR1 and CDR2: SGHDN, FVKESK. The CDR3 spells CASSQGGSPSTF. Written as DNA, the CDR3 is TGTGCCAGCAGCCAAGGTGGGAGTCCCTCCACCTTC.

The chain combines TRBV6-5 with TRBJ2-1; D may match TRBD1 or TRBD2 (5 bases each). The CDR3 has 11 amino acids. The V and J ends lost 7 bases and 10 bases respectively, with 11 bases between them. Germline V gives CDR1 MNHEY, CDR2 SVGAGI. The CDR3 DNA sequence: TGTGCCAGCACCCAGGGAGTCGAGCAGTTCTTC. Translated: CASTQGVEQFF.

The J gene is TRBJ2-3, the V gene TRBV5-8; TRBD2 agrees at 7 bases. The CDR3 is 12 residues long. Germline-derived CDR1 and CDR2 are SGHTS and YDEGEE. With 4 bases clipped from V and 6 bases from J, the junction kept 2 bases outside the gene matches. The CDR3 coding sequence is TGTGCCAGCAGCCGGGGAGGGGATACGCAGTATTTT. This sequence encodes CASSRGGDTQYF.

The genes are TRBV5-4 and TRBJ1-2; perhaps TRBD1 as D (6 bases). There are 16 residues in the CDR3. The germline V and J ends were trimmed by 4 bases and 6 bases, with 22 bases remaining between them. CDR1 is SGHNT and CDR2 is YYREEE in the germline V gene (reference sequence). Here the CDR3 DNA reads TGTGCCAGCAGCCCCCCCGGGACACCGTTTTGGGATGGCTACACCTTC. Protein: CASSPPGTPFWDGYTF.

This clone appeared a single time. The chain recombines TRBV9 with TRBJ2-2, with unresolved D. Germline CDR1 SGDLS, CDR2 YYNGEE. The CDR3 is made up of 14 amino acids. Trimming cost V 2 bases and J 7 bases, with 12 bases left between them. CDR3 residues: CASSVPTSNGELFF. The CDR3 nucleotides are TGTGCCAGCAGCGTCCCGACATCAAACGGGGAGCTGTTTTTT.

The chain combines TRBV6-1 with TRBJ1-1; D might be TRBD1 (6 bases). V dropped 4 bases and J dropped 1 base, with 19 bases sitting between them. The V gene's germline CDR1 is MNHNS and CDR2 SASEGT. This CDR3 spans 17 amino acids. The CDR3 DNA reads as TGTGCCAGCAGTGGGAGTGGGACCCTGACAGGGAACACTGAAGCTTTCTTT. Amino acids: CASSGSGTLTGNTEAFF.

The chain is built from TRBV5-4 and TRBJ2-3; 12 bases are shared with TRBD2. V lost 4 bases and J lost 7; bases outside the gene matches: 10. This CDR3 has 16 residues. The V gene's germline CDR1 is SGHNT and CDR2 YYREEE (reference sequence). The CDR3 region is CASSQGLAGSTYTQYF. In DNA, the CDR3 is TGTGCCAGCAGCCAGGGACTAGCGGGTTCCACCTATACGCAGTATTTT.

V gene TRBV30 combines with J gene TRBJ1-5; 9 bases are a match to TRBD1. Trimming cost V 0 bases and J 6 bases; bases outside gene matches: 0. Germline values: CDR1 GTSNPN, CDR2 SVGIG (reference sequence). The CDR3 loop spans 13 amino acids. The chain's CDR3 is CAWSVGQGQPQHF. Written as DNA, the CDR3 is TGTGCCTGGAGTGTGGGACAGGGTCAGCCCCAGCATTTT.

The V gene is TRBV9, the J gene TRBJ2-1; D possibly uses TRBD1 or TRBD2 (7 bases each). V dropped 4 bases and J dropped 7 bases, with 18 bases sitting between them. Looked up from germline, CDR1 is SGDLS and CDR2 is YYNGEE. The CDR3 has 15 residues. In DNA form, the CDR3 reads TGTGCCAGCAGCCGGGGGGCTGGACAGGCGAATGAGCAGTTCTTC. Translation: CASSRGAGQANEQFF.

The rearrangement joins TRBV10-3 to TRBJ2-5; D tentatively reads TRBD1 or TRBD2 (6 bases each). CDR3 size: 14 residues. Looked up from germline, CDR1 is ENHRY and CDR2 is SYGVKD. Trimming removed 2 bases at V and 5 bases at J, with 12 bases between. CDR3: CAISEVGGLETQYF. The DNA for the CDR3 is TGTGCCATCAGTGAGGTAGGGGGGCTCGAGACCCAGTACTTC.

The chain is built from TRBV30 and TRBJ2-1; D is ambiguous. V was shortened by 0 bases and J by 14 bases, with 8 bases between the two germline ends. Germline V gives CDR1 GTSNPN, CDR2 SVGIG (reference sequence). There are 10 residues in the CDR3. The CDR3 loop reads CAWSVSEKFF. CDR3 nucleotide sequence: TGTGCCTGGAGTGTATCCGAGAAGTTCTTC. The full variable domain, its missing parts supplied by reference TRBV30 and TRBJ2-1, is SQTIHQWPATLVQPVGSPLSLECTVEGTSNPNLYWYRQAAGRGLQLLFYSVGIGQISSEVPQNLSASRPQDRQFILSSKKLLLSDSGFYLCAWSVSEKFFGPGTRLTVL.

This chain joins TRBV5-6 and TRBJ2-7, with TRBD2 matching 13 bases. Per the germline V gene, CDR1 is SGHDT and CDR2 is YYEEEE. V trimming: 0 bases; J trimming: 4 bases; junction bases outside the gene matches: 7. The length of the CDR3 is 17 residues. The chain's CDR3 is CASSLGTSGSYRYEQYF. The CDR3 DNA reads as TGTGCCAGCAGCTTGGGGACTAGCGGGAGTTATCGGTACGAGCAGTACTTC.

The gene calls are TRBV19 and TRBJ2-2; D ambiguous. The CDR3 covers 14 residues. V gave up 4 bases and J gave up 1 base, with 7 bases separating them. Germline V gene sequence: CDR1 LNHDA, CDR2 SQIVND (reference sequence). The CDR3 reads CASSSQLNTGELFF. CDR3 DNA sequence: TGTGCCAGTAGTAGTCAGTTGAACACCGGGGAGCTGTTTTTT.

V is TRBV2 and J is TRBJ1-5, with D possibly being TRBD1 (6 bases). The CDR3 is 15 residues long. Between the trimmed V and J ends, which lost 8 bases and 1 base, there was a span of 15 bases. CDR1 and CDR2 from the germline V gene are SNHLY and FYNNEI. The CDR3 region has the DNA TGTGCCAGCTCGAAGGACAGAGACAGCAATCAGCCCCAGCATTTT. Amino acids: CASSKDRDSNQPQHF.

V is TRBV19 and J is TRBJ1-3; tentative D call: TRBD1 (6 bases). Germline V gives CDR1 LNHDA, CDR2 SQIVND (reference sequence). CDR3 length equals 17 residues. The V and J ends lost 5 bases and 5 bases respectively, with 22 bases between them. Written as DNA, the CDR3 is TGTGCCAGTAGTCCAAGAGGGGACAACCAAAAGAGAAACACCATATATTTT. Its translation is CASSPRGDNQKRNTIYF. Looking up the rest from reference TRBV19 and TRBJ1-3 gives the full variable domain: DGGITQSPKYLFRKEGQNVTLSCEQNLNHDAMYWYRQDPGQGLRLIYYSQIVNDFQKGDIAEGYSVSREKKESFPLTVTSAQKNPTAFYLCASSPRGDNQKRNTIYFGEGSWLTVV.

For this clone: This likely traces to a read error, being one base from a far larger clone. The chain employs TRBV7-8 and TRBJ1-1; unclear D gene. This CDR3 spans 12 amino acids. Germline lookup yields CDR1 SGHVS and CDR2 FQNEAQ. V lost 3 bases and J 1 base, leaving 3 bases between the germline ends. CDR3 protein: CASSFGNTEAFF. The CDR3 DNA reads TGTGCCAGCAGCTTCGGGAACACTGAAGCTTTCTTT.